Below, one TCR beta chain is given with its context. What it binds is unknown. The data derive from a study of shared clonotypes between healthy human individuals. With V trimmed by 4 bases and J by 3 bases, 15 bases remained unmatched. CDR1 is SGHNT and CDR2 is YYREEE in the germline V gene (reference sequence). The CDR3 length is 18 residues. The run depth of the assay was deep. Assay used: immunoSEQ multiplex PCR; TCRdb lists only in-frame clones, some missing. The repertoire holds about 1,500,000 clones, with 95% to 97% as singletons. Findings and caveats of the study: Only blood samples were collected, and tissue repertoires likely differ. The represented genetic and exposure-history diversity was limited by the small number of donors. Compared with clonotypes that all four donors shared, non-shared clonotypes had lower generation probabilities.

The source is a man in his thirties or forties in good health. Sequencing was performed on naive CD4+ T cells sorted from blood. Noted subset: CD45RA+ positively selected. The chain has TRBV5-4 and TRBJ2-1, with TRBD2 matching 8 bases. CDR3 DNA sequence: TGTGCCAGCAGCCCGAGGACTGGCGGGAGGACCATCTACAATGAGCAGTTCTTC. This sequence encodes CASSPRTGGRTIYNEQFF.